These 15 T cell receptor beta chains came from one sample sequenced in a study of cytomegalovirus exposure and HLA in healthy donors. Sequencing was performed with immunoSEQ multiplex PCR; in TCRdb, only in-frame clones are kept and a portion is missing. The data show hundreds of thousands of clones, with roughly 90% seen just once and 0.83% held by the top ten. The sequenced sample consisted of PBMCs. Source of these receptors: a woman under 30 in good health and CMV-seronegative.

The V gene is TRBV5-5, the J gene TRBJ1-5; D remains unclear. This CDR3 spans 13 amino acids. CDR1 and CDR2 from the germline V gene are SGHKS and YYEKEE (reference sequence). Trimming cost V 2 bases and J 5 bases, with 8 bases left between them. This chain's CDR3 is CASSLLGDQPQHF. The CDR3 coding sequence is TGTGCCAGCAGCTTACTCGGGGATCAGCCCCAGCATTTT. The full variable domain, its missing parts supplied by reference TRBV5-5 and TRBJ1-5, is DAGVTQSPTHLIKTRGQQVTLRCSPISGHKSVSWYQQVLGQGPQFIFQYYEKEERGRGNFPDRFSARQFPNYSSELNVNALLLGDSALYLCASSLLGDQPQHFGDGTRLSIL.

The V and J genes are TRBV18 and TRBJ1-1; D is uncertain. In germline, CDR1 is KGHSH, CDR2 LQKENI. The CDR3 contains 14 residues. Trimming shortened V by 4 bases and J by 6 bases, and 15 bases separated the two germline ends. The CDR3 spells CASSLLRTVPEAFF. The CDR3, as DNA: TGTGCCAGCTCACTACTAAGGACTGTTCCTGAAGCTTTCTTT.

V is TRBV5-4 and J is TRBJ2-4; 7 bases line up with TRBD1. Germline trimming cut 4 bases from V and 6 bases from J; bases unmatched to any gene: 10. CDR1 is SGHNT and CDR2 is YYREEE in the germline V gene (reference sequence). CDR3 length: 15 residues. The CDR3 sequence: CASSATGTATNIQYF. CDR3 DNA: TGTGCCAGCAGCGCTACCGGGACAGCGACAAACATTCAGTACTTC.

V is TRBV19 and J is TRBJ1-5; 8 bases line up with TRBD1. The CDR3 runs 15 residues. V dropped 3 bases and J dropped 2; count of bases not matched to a gene: 3. The germline gives CDR1 LNHDA, CDR2 SQIVND (reference sequence). CDR3 DNA sequence: TGTGCCAGTAGTATGTTGGGACAGGGCAATCAGCCCCAGCATTTT. Its protein is CASSMLGQGNQPQHF. The whole variable domain, filled in from reference TRBV19 and TRBJ1-5, reads DGGITQSPKYLFRKEGQNVTLSCEQNLNHDAMYWYRQDPGQGLRLIYYSQIVNDFQKGDIAEGYSVSREKKESFPLTVTSAQKNPTAFYLCASSMLGQGNQPQHFGDGTRLSIL.

The chain links TRBV27 to TRBJ2-1; 10 bases are a match to TRBD2. The V gene's germline CDR1 is MNHEY and CDR2 SMNVEV (reference sequence). There are 15 residues in the CDR3. Unmatched junction bases numbered 5, after V lost 3 bases and J lost 6 bases. The CDR3 protein is CASSFSAGGSNEQFF. CDR3 coding DNA: TGTGCCAGCAGTTTTTCAGCGGGGGGGTCCAATGAGCAGTTCTTC.

This chain connects TRBV5-1 to TRBJ2-7; no reliable D call. CDR1 and CDR2 from the germline V gene are SGHRS and YFSETQ. The CDR3 loop spans 11 amino acids. Deletions cut 2 bases from V and 3 bases from J, with 3 bases between. The CDR3 here is CASSFRYEQYF. The CDR3 DNA reads as TGCGCCAGCAGCTTCCGCTACGAGCAGTACTTC.

The chain recombines TRBV7-8 with TRBJ1-2; D call uncertain. This CDR3 spans 14 amino acids. Germline CDR1 SGHVS, CDR2 FQNEAQ. The V end lost 2 bases, the J end lost 4 bases, and 11 bases lay between the germline ends. The CDR3 sequence: CASSLREGTYGYTF. For the CDR3, the DNA is TGTGCCAGCAGCTTAAGAGAGGGAACCTATGGCTACACCTTC.

V and J are TRBV7-2 and TRBJ1-2; D uncertain. Germline V gene lookup returns CDR1 SGHTA and CDR2 FQGNSA. The CDR3 length is 13 residues. The V end lost 4 bases, the J end lost 3 bases, and 9 bases lay between the germline ends. Here the CDR3 reads CASSSVLYYGYTF. The CDR3 DNA reads as TGTGCCAGCAGCTCAGTGCTGTACTATGGCTACACCTTC.

This clone was observed a handful of times. This specimen includes other DNA sequences encoding the same CDR3. The gene calls are TRBV15 and TRBJ2-3; no definite D call. The germline CDR1 and CDR2 sequences are LNHNV and YYDKDF (reference sequence). Trimming took 0 bases from V and 4 from J, leaving 5 bases between them. This CDR3 has 13 residues. CDR3 protein: CATSRDLPDTQYF. CDR3 DNA sequence: TGTGCCACCAGCAGAGACCTCCCAGATACGCAGTATTTT.

This chain links TRBV6-1 with TRBJ1-3; D may be TRBD1 (6 bases). The CDR3 extends over 16 amino acids. The germline V gene encodes CDR1 MNHNS and CDR2 SASEGT. The V end was cut by 4 bases, the J end by 1 base, with 14 bases between. The CDR3, as DNA: TGTGCCAGCAGTGTTGGGCAGGGGCCATCTGGAAACACCATATATTTT. This translates into CASSVGQGPSGNTIYF.

Comment on this clone: At one boundary the junction diverges from the germline segment, which might be a read error. The chain uses TRBV2 and TRBJ1-1, with 7 bases lining up with TRBD1. The CDR3 has 16 amino acids. In germline, CDR1 is SNHLY, CDR2 FYNNEI. The CDR3 sequence is CASIEQGSDLNTEAFF. In nucleotides, the CDR3 is TGTGCCAGCATTGAACAGGGGTCGGATTTGAACACTGAAGCTTTCTTT.

The J gene is TRBJ2-7, the V gene TRBV30, with 7 bases lining up with TRBD1. The germline CDR1 and CDR2 sequences are GTSNPN and SVGIG (reference sequence). The CDR3 extends over 13 amino acids. V lost 0 bases, J lost 6 bases, and 5 bases stayed unmatched. The CDR3 reads CAWSVLRTGEQYF. In nucleotides, the CDR3 is TGTGCCTGGAGTGTACTACGGACAGGCGAGCAGTACTTC.

The J gene is TRBJ2-5, the V gene TRBV4-2; 13 nucleotides match TRBD2. Germline loops: CDR1 LGHNA, CDR2 YNFKEQ. Trimming cost V 2 bases and J 3 bases; bases outside gene matches: 3. The CDR3 is 16 amino acids. In DNA, the CDR3 is TGTGCCAGCAGCCAATCAACTAGCGGGAGGGAAGAGACCCAGTACTTC. Translation gives CASSQSTSGREETQYF.

The genes are TRBV4-1 and TRBJ2-1, with 7 nucleotides matching TRBD2. V gave up 2 bases and J gave up 9 bases; unmatched junction bases: 10. This CDR3 spans 15 amino acids. Germline V gene data show CDR1 as MGHRA and CDR2 as YSYEKL. This CDR3 reads CASSQLARGDLEQFF. Here the CDR3 DNA reads TGCGCCAGCAGCCAACTAGCACGGGGGGATCTTGAGCAGTTCTTC.

The rearrangement joins TRBV9 to TRBJ2-1, with a possible D match to TRBD1 (5 bases). This CDR3 has 14 residues. Trimming pared 1 base from V and 6 bases from J, leaving 11 bases between. Germline V CDR1 and CDR2: SGDLS, YYNGEE. DNA of the CDR3: TGTGCCAGCAGCGTATTGCAGGGCGGCAATGAGCAGTTCTTC. The encoded protein is CASSVLQGGNEQFF.